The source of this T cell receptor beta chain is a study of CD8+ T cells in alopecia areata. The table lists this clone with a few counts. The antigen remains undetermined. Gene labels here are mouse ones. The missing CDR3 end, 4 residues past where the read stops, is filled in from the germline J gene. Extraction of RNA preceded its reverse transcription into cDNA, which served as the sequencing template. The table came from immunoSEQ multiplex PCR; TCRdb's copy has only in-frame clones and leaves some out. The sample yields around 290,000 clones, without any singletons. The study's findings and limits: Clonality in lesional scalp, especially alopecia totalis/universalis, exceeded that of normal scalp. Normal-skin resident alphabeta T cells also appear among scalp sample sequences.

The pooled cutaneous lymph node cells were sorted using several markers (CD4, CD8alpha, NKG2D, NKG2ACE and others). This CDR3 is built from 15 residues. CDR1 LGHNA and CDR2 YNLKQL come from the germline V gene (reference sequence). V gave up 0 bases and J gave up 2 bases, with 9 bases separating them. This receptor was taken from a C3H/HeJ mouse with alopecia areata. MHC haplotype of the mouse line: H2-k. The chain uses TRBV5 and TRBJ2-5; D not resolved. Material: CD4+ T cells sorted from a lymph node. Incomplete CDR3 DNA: TGTGCCAGCAGCCAAGAGAGGGTAGGCCAAGAC. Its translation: CASSQERVGQD. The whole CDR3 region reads CASSQERVGQDTQYF.